The clone carrying this TCR beta chain was counted many times. Between the trimmed V and J ends, which lost 4 bases and 0 bases, there was a span of 8 bases. Germline CDR1 is SGHNT and CDR2 is YYREEE (reference sequence). The CDR3 totals 13 residues. Source study methods: Reference gene primer amplification gave nucleated cell count estimates. The method was immunoSEQ multiplex PCR; TCRdb's version includes in-frame clones alone and lacks a portion of them. Clone size and the V and J calls come from that table; the DNA yielded D and trimming. Among 300,000 or so clones listed, about 90% were seen once. The data derive from a study of blood T cell repertoires in COVID-19. Turning to the study itself: From the United States, Italy and Spain came samples of acute and convalescent COVID-19. The analysed material was cDNA or gDNA that came from T cells, B-cell-depleted T cells, or PBMCs.

This sequence originates from a woman in her thirties or forties who had recovered from COVID-19. The sample consisted of peripheral blood. The chain recombines TRBV5-4 with TRBJ2-7; D is unclear. The CDR3 DNA follows: TGTGCCAGCAGCCCAGGTAACTCCTACGAGCAGTACTTC. This encodes CASSPGNSYEQYF.